This entry is about one T cell receptor (beta chain). What this receptor recognizes is not known. Per-nucleotide qualities are absent, and no much larger clonotype sits a single base away. The source of the sample is a study of T-cell memory formation after mild COVID-19 (dated by TCRdb to about 2021). Background on the whole study: TCR sequence clusters from the two donors were largely donor specific. Two young, previously healthy adult volunteers, one female and one male, were included in the cohort. T-cell clones expanding and contracting after mild COVID-19 in a couple of donors were tracked by longitudinal TCRalpha and TCRbeta repertoire sequencing.

Measured from the cysteine to the phenylalanine, the CDR3 is 15 residues long. Here the CDR3 DNA is all that survives: 45 bases in frame from base 1. The V end loses 0 bases and the J end loses 6 bases, and a stretch of 13 bases separates them. The germline V gene encodes CDR1 SGDLS and CDR2 YYNGEE. Broad study findings and their caveats: Some responding clones were detected in pre-infection memory, which suggested that pre-existing cross-reactive memory T cells had joined the SARS-CoV-2 response. Contracting CD4+ clones were located mainly in the CM and EM memory subsets, whereas CD8+ clones were found to be enriched in EMRA. Balanced CD4/CD8 phenotypes were observed for clones contracting from day 15 to 85, whereas a bias towards CD4+ was observed for a second wave of clones expanding from day 15 to 37. Whether the second-wave clones peaking on day 37 were SARS-CoV-2 specific was not confirmed. Only two mild cases were covered by the study, and larger cohorts that include severe cases with pre-infection samples were considered necessary.

PBMCs were isolated by Ficoll-Paque density gradient centrifugation. Data came from an Illumina NovaSeq 6000. cDNA libraries for TCRalpha and TCRbeta were prepared by 5'RACE using constant-segment primers, with sample barcodes and unique molecular identifiers added. Trizol reagent was used to extract RNA from every sample. Libraries were amplified in two PCR steps, with a second sample barcode and Illumina TruSeq adapters added in the second step. Sequencing of libraries was performed on an Illumina NovaSeq with 2 x 150 bp paired-end reads. Processing in the source paper ran as follows. With migec v1.2.7, reads were demultiplexed and then collapsed into UMI-guided consensus sequences. With mixcr v2.1.11, UMI consensuses were aligned to TRA and TRB V and J templates and assembled into clonotypes. A clonotype was counted as expanded or contracted only when both edgeR and NoisET called the clonotype significant, with the noise models trained on biological replicates. For edgeR calls, the cutoffs were a false discovery rate-adjusted p below 0.01 and a log2 fold-change threshold of 1. As an exploratory analysis of dynamics, PCA with hierarchical clustering was applied to max-normalized trajectories of the 1000 most abundant clonotypes. Separately sequenced CD4+ and CD8+ repertoires were used to assign the CD4 or CD8 phenotype of responding clones. TCRdb itself trimmed the public reads at Q25 with fastp, ran MiXCR and retained productive beta chains. Under each unique CDR3 protein, matching rows form one entry showing the most common genes and DNA. The V and J calls and clone size are TCRdb's, not the authors'. This sample lists roughly 250,000 distinct CDR3 sequences; approximately 15% were detected once. The ten top clones hold roughly 21% of the sample.

This TCR came from a man between 18 and 29 years old who had mild COVID-19 (a few samples of this study predate the infection). The sample titles of this study are shuffled in the database, so cell type and time point are left out; the donor was told from shared clones. The chain couples TRBV9 to TRBJ2-1; a tentative D call is TRBD2 (7 bases match). Source material: PBMCs or a T cell subset sorted from them (not recorded which). For the CDR3, the sequence is CASSVAGGGANEQFF. The DNA sequence is TGTGCCAGCAGCGTAGCTGGAGGGGGGGCCAATGAGCAGTTCTTC.